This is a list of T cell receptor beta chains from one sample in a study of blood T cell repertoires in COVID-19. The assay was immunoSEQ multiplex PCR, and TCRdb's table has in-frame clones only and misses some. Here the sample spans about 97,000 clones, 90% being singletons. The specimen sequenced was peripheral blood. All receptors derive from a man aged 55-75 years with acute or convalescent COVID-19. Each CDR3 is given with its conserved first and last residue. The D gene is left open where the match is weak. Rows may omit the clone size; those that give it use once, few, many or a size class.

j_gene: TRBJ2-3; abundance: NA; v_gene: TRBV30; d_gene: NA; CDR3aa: CAWSPGAPRATQYF; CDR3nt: TGTGCCTGGAGTCCAGGGGCGCCTCGGGCTACGCAGTATTTT
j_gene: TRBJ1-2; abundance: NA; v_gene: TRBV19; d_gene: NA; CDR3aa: CASSSPLGRGHGYTF; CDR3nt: TGTGCCAGTAGTTCTCCCCTTGGGAGGGGACATGGCTACACCTTC
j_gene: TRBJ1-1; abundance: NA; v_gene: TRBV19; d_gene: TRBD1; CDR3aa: CASSIAGGIDTEAFF; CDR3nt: TGTGCCAGTAGTATTGCAGGGGGAATTGACACTGAAGCTTTCTTT
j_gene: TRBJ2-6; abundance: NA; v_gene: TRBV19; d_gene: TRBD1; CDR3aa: CASSRRTGASGANVLTF; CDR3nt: TGTGCCAGTAGTAGACGGACAGGGGCGTCTGGGGCCAACGTCCTGACTTTC
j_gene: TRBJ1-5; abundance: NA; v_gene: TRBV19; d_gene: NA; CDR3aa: CASRNFWAQTGNQPQHF; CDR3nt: TGTGCCAGTAGGAACTTTTGGGCCCAAACGGGCAATCAGCCCCAGCATTTT
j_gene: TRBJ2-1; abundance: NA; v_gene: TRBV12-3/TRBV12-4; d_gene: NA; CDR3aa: CASSARLLPPFF; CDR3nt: TGTGCCAGCAGTGCCCGACTCCTACCGCCGTTCTTC
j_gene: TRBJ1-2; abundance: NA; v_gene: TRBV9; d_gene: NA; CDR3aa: CASSVAPLALPNYGYTF; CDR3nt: TGTGCCAGCAGCGTCGCCCCTTTGGCACTACCTAACTATGGCTACACCTTC
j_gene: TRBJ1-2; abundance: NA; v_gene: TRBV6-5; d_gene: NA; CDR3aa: CASWRGNYGYTF; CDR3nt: TGTGCCAGCTGGCGGGGTAACTATGGCTACACCTTC
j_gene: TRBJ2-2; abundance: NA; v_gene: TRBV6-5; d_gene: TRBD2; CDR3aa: CASRERGNTGELFF; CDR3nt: TGTGCCAGCAGGGAGCGGGGAAACACCGGGGAGCTGTTTTTT
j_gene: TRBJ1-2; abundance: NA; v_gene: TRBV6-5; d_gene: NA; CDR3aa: CASSYGADYGYTF; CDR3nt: TGTGCCAGCAGTTACGGGGCAGACTATGGCTACACCTTC
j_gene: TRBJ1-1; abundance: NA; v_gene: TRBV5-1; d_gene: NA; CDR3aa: CASSFGGGTEAFF; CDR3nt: TGCGCCAGCAGCTTCGGGGGAGGCACTGAAGCTTTCTTT
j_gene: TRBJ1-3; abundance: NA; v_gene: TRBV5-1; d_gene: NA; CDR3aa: CASSLGQVENTIYF; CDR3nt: TGCGCCAGCAGCTTGGGACAGGTTGAAAACACCATATATTTT
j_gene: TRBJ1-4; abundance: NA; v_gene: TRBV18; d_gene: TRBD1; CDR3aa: CASSLGQGATNEKLFF; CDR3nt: TGTGCCAGCTCACTAGGACAGGGCGCAACTAATGAAAAACTGTTTTTT
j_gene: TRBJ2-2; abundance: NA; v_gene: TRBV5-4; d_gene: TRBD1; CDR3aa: CASSSIPGQGWTGELFF; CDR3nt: TGTGCCAGCAGCTCAATTCCGGGACAGGGGTGGACCGGGGAGCTGTTTTTT
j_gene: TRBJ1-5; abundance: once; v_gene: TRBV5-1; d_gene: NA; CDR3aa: CASSPTTGTAQPQHF; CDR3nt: TGCGCCAGCAGCCCAACCACAGGGACGGCTCAGCCCCAGCATTTT
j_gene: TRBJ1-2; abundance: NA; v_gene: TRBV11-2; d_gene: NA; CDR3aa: CASSSNQGSGYTF; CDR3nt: TGTGCCAGCAGCTCTAACCAGGGGAGCGGCTACACCTTC
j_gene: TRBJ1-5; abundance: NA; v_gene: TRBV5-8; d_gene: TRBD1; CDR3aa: CASSWTGPGGNQPQHF; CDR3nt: TGTGCCAGCAGCTGGACAGGTCCAGGGGGCAATCAGCCCCAGCATTTT
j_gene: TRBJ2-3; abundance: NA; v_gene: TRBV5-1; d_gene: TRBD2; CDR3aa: CASVAGGPTDTQYF; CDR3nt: TGCGCCAGCGTAGCGGGGGGGCCCACAGATACGCAGTATTTT
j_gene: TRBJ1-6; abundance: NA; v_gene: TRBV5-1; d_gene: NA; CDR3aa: CASSLDYSGSLNSPLHF; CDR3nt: TGCGCCAGCAGCTTGGATTACAGCGGGAGCCTTAATTCACCCCTCCACTTT
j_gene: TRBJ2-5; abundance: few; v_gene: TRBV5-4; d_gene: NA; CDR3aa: CASSPSGLQEETQYF; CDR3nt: TGTGCCAGCAGCCCGTCGGGACTCCAAGAAGAGACCCAGTACTTC
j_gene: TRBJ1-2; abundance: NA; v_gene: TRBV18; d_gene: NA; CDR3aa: CASSPPGGNGYTF; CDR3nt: TGTGCCAGCTCACCACCGGGAGGGAACGGCTACACCTTC
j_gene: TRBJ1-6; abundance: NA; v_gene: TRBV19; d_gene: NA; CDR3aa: CASSTRRGRSNSPLHF; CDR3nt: TGTGCCAGTAGTACCCGGAGGGGCCGCTCAAATTCACCCCTCCACTTT
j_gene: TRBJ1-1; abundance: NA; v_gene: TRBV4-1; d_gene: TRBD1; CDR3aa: CASSHTGTGNTEAFF; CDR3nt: TGCGCCAGCAGCCACACCGGGACAGGGAACACTGAAGCTTTCTTT
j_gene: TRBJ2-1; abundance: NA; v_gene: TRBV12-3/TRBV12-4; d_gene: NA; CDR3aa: CASSPRGKVTFF; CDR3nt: TGTGCCAGCAGTCCCCGCGGAAAGGTAACGTTCTTC
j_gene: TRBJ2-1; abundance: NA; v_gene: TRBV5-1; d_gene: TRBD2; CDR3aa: CASSLAASGGEKQFF; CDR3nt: TGCGCCAGCAGCTTGGCGGCTAGCGGGGGGGAGAAGCAGTTCTTC
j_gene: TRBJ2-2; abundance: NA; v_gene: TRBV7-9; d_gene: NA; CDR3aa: CASSLSPRSGELFF; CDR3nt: TGTGCCAGCAGCTTATCTCCGCGCTCCGGGGAGCTGTTTTTT
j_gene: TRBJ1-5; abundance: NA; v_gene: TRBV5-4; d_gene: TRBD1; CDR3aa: CASSLSPTGGQPQHF; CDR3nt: TGTGCCAGCAGCTTGTCACCGACAGGGGGTCAGCCCCAGCATTTT
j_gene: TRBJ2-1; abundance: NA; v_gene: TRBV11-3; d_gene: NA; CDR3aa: CASSSRGGAGQSEQFF; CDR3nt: TGTGCCAGCAGCTCGCGGGGCGGAGCGGGTCAATCCGAGCAGTTCTTC
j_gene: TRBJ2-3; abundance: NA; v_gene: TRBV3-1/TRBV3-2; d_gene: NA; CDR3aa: CASSQDGGADTQYF; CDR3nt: TGTGCCAGCAGCCAAGACGGGGGTGCAGATACGCAGTATTTT
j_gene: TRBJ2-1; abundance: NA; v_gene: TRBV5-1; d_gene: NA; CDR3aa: CASSLENQSYNEQFF; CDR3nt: TGCGCCAGCAGCTTGGAAAATCAGTCCTACAATGAGCAGTTCTTC
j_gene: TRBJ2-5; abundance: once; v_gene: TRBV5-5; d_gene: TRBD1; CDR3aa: CASSPGTVGETQYF; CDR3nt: TGTGCCAGCAGCCCGGGGACAGTCGGGGAGACCCAGTACTTC
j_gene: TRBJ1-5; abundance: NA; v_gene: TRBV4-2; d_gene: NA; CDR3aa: CASSHLESQPQHF; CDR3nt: TGTGCCAGCAGCCACCTTGAGAGTCAGCCCCAGCATTTT
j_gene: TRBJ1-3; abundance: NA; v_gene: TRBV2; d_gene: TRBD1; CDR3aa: CASRDRDYTIYF; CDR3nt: TGTGCCAGCAGGGACAGGGATTACACCATATATTTT
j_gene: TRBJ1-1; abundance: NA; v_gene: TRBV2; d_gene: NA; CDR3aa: CANSLTGSLTEAFF; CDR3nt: TGTGCCAACTCCTTAACCGGGTCCCTCACTGAAGCTTTCTTT
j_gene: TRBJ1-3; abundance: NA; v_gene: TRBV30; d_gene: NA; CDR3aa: CAWGQLFSGNTIYF; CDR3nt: TGTGCCTGGGGACAGTTGTTCTCTGGAAACACCATATATTTT
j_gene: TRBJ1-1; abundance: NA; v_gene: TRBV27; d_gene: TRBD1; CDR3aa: CASSLLGQGPRRAFF; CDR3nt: TGTGCCAGCAGTTTATTGGGACAGGGGCCGAGGCGAGCTTTCTTT
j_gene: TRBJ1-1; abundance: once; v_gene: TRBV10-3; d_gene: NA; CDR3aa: CAISESGTKPEAFF; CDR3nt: TGTGCCATCAGTGAGTCAGGGACAAAGCCTGAAGCTTTCTTT
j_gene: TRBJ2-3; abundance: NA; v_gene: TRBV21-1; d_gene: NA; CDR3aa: CASSKAHSLKADTQYF; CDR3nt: TGTGCCAGCAGCAAAGCGCACAGCCTGAAGGCAGATACGCAGTATTTT
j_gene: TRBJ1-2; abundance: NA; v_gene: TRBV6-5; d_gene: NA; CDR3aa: CASSYNSIYGYTF; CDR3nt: TGTGCCAGCAGTTACAACAGCATATATGGCTACACCTTC
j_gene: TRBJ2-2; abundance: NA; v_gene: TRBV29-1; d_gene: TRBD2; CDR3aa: CSVEITSGGELFF; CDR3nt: TGCAGCGTTGAAATCACTAGCGGCGGGGAGCTGTTTTTT
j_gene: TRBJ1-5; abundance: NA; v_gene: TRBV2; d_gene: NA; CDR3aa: CASTVGGGGNQPQHF; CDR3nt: TGTGCCAGCACCGTGGGGGGAGGGGGGAATCAGCCCCAGCATTTT
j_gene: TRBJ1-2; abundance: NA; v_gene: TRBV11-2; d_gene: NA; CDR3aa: CASSLEQSGVYTF; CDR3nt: TGTGCCAGCAGCTTAGAACAGTCGGGGGTGTACACCTTC
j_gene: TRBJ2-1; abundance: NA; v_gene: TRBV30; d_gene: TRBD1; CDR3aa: CAWSRPGDRGRNEQFF; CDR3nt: TGTGCCTGGAGCCGCCCGGGGGACAGGGGACGGAATGAGCAGTTCTTC
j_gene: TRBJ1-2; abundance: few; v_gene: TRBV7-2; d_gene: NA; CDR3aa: CASSLAQLNYGYTF; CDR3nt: TGTGCCAGCAGCTTAGCACAGCTGAACTATGGCTACACCTTC
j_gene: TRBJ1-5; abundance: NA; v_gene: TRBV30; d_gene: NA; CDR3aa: CAWSLGGVVSNQPQHF; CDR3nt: TGTGCCTGGAGTCTTGGGGGGGTTGTGAGCAATCAGCCCCAGCATTTT
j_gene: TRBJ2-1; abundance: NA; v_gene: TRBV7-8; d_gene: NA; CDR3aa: CASSSPGRTTRGEQFF; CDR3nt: TGTGCCAGCAGCTCCCCGGGACGCACGACTAGGGGTGAGCAGTTCTTC